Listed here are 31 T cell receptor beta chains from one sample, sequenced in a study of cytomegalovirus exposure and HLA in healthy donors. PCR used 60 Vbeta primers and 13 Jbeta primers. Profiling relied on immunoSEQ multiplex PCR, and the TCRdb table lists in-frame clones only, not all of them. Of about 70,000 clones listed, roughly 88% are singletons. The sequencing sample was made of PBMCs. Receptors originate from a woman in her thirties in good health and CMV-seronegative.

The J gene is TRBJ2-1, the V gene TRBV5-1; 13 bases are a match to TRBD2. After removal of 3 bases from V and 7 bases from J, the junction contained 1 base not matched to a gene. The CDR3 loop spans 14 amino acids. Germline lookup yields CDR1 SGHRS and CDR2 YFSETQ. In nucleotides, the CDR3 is TGCGCCAGCAGCTCGGGACTAGCGGGGAATGAGCAGTTCTTC. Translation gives CASSSGLAGNEQFF. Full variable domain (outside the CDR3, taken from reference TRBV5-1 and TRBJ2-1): KAGVTQTPRYLIKTRGQQVTLSCSPISGHRSVSWYQQTPGQGLQFLFEYFSETQRNKGNFPGRFSGRQFSNSRSEMNVSTLELGDSALYLCASSSGLAGNEQFFGPGTRLTVL.

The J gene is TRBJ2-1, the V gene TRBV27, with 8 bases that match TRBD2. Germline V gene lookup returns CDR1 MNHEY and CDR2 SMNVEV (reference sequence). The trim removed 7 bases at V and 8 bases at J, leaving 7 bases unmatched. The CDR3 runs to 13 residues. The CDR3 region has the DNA TGTGCCAGCACCGCGGGGGGAGAGGATGAGCAGTTCTTC. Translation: CASTAGGEDEQFF.

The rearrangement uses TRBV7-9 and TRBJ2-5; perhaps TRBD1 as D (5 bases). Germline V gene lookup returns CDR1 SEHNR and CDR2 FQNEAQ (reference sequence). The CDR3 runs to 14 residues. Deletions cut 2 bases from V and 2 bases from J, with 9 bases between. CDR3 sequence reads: CASSLRNRQETQYF. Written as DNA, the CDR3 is TGTGCCAGCAGCTTAAGAAACAGGCAAGAGACCCAGTACTTC.

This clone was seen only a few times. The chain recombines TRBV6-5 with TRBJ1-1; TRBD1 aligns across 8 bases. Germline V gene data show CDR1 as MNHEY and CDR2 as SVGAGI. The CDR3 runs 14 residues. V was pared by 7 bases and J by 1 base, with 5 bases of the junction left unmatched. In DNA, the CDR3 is TGTGCCAGCATTAACGGACAGGGGAACACTGAAGCTTTCTTT. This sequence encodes CASINGQGNTEAFF.

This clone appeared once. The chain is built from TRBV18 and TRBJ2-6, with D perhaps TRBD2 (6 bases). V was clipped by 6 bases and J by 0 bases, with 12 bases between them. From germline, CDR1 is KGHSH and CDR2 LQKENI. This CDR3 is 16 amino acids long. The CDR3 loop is CASSVSGGSGANVLTF. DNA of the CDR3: TGTGCCAGCTCTGTTAGCGGCGGCTCTGGGGCCAACGTCCTGACTTTC.

The CDR3: CASSVGGGQGRFNEQFF. Here the CDR3 DNA reads TGTGCCAGCAGCGTAGGGGGGGGACAGGGTCGGTTTAATGAGCAGTTCTTC. The chain joins TRBV9 to TRBJ2-1, with 9 bases that match TRBD1. V was pared by 0 bases and J by 7 bases, with 11 bases of the junction left unmatched. Germline CDR1 and CDR2: SGDLS and YYNGEE. The CDR3 extends over 17 amino acids.

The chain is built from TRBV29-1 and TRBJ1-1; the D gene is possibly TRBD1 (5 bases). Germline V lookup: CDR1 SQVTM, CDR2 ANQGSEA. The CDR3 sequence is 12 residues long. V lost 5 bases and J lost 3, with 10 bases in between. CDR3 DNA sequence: TGCAGCGTTTTAAGGGGTGACACTGAAGCTTTCTTT. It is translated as CSVLRGDTEAFF.

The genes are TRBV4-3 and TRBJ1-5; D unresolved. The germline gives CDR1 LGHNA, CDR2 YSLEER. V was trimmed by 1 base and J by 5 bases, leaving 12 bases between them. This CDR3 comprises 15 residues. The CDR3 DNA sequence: TGCGCCAGCAGCCAAGCGGGTGGCGCGGATCAGCCCCAGCATTTT. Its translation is CASSQAGGADQPQHF.

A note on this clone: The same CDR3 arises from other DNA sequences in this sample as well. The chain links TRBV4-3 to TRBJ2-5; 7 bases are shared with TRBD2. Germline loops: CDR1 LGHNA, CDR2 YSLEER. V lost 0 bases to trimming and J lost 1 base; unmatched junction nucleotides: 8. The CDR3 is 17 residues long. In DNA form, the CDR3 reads TGCGCCAGCAGCCAAGAATCTAGCGGAGGCGCCCAAGAGACCCAGTACTTC. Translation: CASSQESSGGAQETQYF.

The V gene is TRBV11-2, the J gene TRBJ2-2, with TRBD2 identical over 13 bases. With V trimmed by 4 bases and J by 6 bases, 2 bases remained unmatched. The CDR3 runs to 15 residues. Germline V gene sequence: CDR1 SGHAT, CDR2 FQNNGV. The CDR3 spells CASSSGLAGPGELFF. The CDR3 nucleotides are TGTGCCAGCAGCTCGGGACTAGCGGGGCCCGGGGAGCTGTTTTTT.

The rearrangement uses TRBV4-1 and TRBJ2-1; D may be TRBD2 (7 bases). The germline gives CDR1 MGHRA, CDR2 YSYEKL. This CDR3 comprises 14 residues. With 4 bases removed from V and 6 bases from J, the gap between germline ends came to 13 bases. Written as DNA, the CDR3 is TGCGCCAGCAGCCCGCGGGGGCGGTCCAATGAGCAGTTCTTC. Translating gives CASSPRGRSNEQFF.

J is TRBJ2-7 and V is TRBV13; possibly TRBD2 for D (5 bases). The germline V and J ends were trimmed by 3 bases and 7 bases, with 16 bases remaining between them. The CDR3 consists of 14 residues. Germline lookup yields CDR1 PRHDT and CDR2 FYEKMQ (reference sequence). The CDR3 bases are TGTGCCAGCAGCTTCCGACCCCTCTCGGGGGAGCAGTACTTC. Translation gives CASSFRPLSGEQYF.

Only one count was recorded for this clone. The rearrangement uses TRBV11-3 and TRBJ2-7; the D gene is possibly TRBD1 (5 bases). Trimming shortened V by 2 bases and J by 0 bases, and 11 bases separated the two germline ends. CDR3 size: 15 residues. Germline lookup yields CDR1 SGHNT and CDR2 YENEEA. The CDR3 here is CASSLSQGSSYEQYF. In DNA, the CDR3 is TGTGCCAGCAGCTTATCGCAGGGATCCTCCTACGAGCAGTACTTC.

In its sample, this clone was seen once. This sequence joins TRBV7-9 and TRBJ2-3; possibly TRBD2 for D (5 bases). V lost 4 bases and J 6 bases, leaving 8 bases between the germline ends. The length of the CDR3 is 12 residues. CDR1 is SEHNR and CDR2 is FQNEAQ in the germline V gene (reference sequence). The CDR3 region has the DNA TGTGCCAGCAGCTCTGGCGGGGATACGCAGTATTTT. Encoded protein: CASSSGGDTQYF.

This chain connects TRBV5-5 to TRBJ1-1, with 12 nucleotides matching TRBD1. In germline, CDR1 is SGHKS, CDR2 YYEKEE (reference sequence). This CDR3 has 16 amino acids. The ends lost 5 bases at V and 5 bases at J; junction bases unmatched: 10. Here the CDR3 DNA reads TGTGCCAGCAGACCTGCCGGGACAGGGGGCCGGACTGAAGCTTTCTTT. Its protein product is CASRPAGTGGRTEAFF.

CDR3 region: CASSLAIHRTSNAEQFF. DNA for the CDR3: TGTGCCAGCAGCTTGGCCATCCACAGGACGTCTAACGCTGAGCAGTTCTTC. The chain employs TRBV5-4 and TRBJ2-1; TRBD1 is a possible D gene (5 bases). Trimming took off 0 bases at V and 9 bases at J, with 22 bases between the two ends. Germline V gives CDR1 SGHNT, CDR2 YYREEE (reference sequence). The CDR3 runs 17 residues.

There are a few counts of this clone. The CDR3 DNA reads TGCGCCAGCAGCTTGGTGGGGGGGAACACCATATATTTT. Encoded protein: CASSLVGGNTIYF. The chain carries TRBV5-1 and TRBJ1-3; tentatively, D is TRBD1 (5 bases). CDR3 length: 13 amino acids. Germline V gene sequence: CDR1 SGHRS, CDR2 YFSETQ. V was cut by 0 bases and J by 7 bases, with 8 bases left in between.

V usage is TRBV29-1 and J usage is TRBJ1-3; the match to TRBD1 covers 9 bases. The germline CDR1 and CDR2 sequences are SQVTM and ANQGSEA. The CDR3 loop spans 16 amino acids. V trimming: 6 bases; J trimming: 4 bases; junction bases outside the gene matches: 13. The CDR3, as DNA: TGCAGCGTAACTACAACCGGGACAGGGAGCGGAAACACCATATATTTT. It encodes CSVTTTGTGSGNTIYF.

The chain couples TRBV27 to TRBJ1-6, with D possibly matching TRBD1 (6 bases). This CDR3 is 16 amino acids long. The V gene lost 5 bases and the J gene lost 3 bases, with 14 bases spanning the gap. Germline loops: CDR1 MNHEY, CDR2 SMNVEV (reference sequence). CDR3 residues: CASSPGQLFYNSPLHF. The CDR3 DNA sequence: TGTGCCAGCAGTCCAGGACAGCTCTTCTATAATTCACCCCTCCACTTT.

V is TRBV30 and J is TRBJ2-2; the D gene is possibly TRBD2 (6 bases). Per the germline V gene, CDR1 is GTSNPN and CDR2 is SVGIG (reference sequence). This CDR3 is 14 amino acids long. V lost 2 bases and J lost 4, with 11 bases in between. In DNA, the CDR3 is TGTGCCTGGAGTCGCTCGGGAGTCACCGGGGAGCTGTTTTTT. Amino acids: CAWSRSGVTGELFF.

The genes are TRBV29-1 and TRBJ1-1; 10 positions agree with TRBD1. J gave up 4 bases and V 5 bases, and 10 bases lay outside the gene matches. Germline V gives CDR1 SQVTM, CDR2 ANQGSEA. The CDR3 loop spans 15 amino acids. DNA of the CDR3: TGCAGCGTTTCTAAGCCGGGACAGGGGACCACTGAAGCTTTCTTT. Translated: CSVSKPGQGTTEAFF.

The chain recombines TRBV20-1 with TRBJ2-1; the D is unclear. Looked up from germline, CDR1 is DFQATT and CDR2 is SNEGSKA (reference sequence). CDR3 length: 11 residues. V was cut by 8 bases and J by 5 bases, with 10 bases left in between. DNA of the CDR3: TGCAGTACCCTGCTAGACAATGAGCAGTTCTTC. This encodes CSTLLDNEQFF.

Here the CDR3 reads CASSEIVIGVLQETQYF. CDR3 nucleotides: TGTGCCAGCAGCGAAATCGTCATAGGGGTCCTACAAGAGACCCAGTACTTC. This chain links TRBV7-8 with TRBJ2-5; D is perhaps TRBD1 (5 bases). There are 17 residues in the CDR3. Trimming removed 5 bases at V and 2 bases at J, with 21 bases between. Looked up from germline, CDR1 is SGHVS and CDR2 is FQNEAQ.

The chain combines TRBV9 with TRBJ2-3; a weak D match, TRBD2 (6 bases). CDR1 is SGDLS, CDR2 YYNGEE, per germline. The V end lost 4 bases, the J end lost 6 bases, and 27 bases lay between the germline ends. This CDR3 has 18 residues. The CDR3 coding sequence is TGTGCCAGCAGCACCAAGGTGGGCGGTGGGGGAGGAACGGATACGCAGTATTTT. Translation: CASSTKVGGGGGTDTQYF.

The CDR3 is CASSPTAGTTQFF. CDR3 in DNA: TGTGCCAGCTCACCAACTGCGGGAACAACTCAGTTCTTC. The chain employs TRBV18 and TRBJ2-1; the D gene is possibly TRBD2 (6 bases). This CDR3 has 13 residues. Germline CDR1 and CDR2: KGHSH and LQKENI. V was pared by 2 bases and J by 13 bases, with 15 bases between.

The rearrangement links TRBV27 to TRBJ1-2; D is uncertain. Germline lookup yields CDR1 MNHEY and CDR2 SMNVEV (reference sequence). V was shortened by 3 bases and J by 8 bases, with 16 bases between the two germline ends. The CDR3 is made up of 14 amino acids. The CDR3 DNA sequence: TGTGCCAGCAGTTTTAGTTTGGGCGAAACGGGCTACACCTTC. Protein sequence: CASSFSLGETGYTF.

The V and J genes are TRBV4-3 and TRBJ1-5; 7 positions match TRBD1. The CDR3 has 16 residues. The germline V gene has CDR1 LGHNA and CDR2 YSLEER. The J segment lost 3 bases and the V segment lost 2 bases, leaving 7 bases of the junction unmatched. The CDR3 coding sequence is TGCGCCAGCAGCCAACGGATACAGGGGAACAATCAGCCCCAGCATTTT. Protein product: CASSQRIQGNNQPQHF.

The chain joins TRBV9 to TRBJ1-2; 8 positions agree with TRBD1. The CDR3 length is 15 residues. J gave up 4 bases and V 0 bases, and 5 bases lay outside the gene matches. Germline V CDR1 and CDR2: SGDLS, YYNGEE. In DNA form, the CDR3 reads TGTGCCAGCAGCGTAGTTCCAGGGGGCAGCTATGGCTACACCTTC. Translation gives CASSVVPGGSYGYTF.

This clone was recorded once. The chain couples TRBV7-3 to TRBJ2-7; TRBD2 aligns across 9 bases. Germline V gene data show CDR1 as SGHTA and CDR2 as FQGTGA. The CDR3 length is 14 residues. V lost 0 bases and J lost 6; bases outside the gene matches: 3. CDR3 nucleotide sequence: TGTGCCAGCAGCTTAACGGCGGGAGGGCCCGAGCAGTACTTC. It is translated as CASSLTAGGPEQYF.

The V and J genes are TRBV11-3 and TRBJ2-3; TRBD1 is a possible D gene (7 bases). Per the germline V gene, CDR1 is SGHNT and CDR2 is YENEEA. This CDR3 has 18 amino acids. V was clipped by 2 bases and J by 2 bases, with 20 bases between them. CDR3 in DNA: TGTGCCAGCAGCTTATCCCAGGGGGGATCCACGGCCACAGATACGCAGTATTTT. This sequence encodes CASSLSQGGSTATDTQYF.

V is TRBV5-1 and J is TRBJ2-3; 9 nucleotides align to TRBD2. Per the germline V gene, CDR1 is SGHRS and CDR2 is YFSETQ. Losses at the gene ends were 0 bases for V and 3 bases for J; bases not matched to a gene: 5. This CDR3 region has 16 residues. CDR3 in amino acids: CASSLDGTSSTDTQYF. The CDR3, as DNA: TGCGCCAGCAGCTTGGATGGGACTAGCAGTACAGATACGCAGTATTTT.